The 11 T cell receptor beta chains below all came from one sample that was sequenced in a study of blood T cell repertoires in COVID-19. Clones were read by immunoSEQ multiplex PCR, and TCRdb kept only the in-frame ones, dropping some. The table has around 99,000 clones, less than 85% seen once. The sequenced sample consisted of peripheral blood. These receptor sequences come from an elderly woman with active or convalescent COVID-19.

This clone appeared a single time. The CDR3 spells CASSPGTSNSNTGELFF. In DNA, the CDR3 is TGTGCCAGCAGCCCCGGGACTTCTAATTCGAACACCGGGGAGCTGTTTTTT. The chain recombines TRBV5-6 with TRBJ2-2; possible D gene TRBD2, 6 bases. This CDR3 contains 17 residues. With 4 bases removed from V and 0 bases from J, the gap between germline ends came to 16 bases. Germline CDR1 SGHDT, CDR2 YYEEEE.

Concerning this clone: Other DNA variants within this sample encode the same CDR3. This rearrangement joins TRBV18 to TRBJ2-7; no reliable D call. Per germline, CDR1 KGHSH and CDR2 LQKENI. V was cut by 8 bases and J by 4 bases, with 6 bases left in between. The CDR3 has 10 residues. The CDR3 spells CASGQYEQYF. CDR3 coding DNA: TGTGCCAGCGGCCAGTACGAGCAGTACTTC.

This chain's CDR3 is CASSSRANTIYF. The CDR3, as DNA: TGTGCCAGCAGCTCCAGGGCTAACACCATATATTTT. The chain combines TRBV7-8 with TRBJ1-3, with D tentatively TRBD1 (5 bases). Trimming took 4 bases from V and 7 from J, leaving 8 bases between them. The CDR3 extends over 12 amino acids. The germline gives CDR1 SGHVS, CDR2 FQNEAQ.

The chain joins TRBV5-6 to TRBJ2-3; D is unclear. Germline loops: CDR1 SGHDT, CDR2 YYEEEE. V gave up 1 base and J gave up 1 base, with 4 bases separating them. The CDR3 consists of 13 residues. CDR3 sequence reads: CASSLSGTDTQYF. The CDR3 nucleotides are TGTGCCAGCAGCTTGAGCGGCACAGATACGCAGTATTTT.

The table lists this clone with a few counts. The rearrangement uses TRBV2 and TRBJ2-7, with 8 bases matching TRBD2. J lost 0 bases, V lost 6 bases, and 7 bases had no gene match. This CDR3 comprises 15 residues. The germline gives CDR1 SNHLY, CDR2 FYNNEI. The CDR3 sequence is CASSRTSLSSYEQYF. As DNA, the CDR3 is TGTGCCAGCAGCAGGACTAGCCTTAGCTCCTACGAGCAGTACTTC.

The chain carries TRBV19 and TRBJ2-7; 8 bases map to TRBD2. V shed 1 base and J 1 base; nucleotides not matched to a gene: 6. From germline, CDR1 is LNHDA and CDR2 SQIVND (reference sequence). The CDR3 totals 16 residues. DNA of the CDR3: TGTGCCAGTAGTATAGGTTCCGGGACTAGATCCTACGAGCAGTACTTC. This sequence encodes CASSIGSGTRSYEQYF.

V and J are TRBV5-6 and TRBJ1-5; 9 nucleotides agree with TRBD1. Germline V gene lookup returns CDR1 SGHDT and CDR2 YYEEEE. The V and J ends lost 1 base and 6 bases, in that order; junction bases with no gene match: 14. This CDR3 has 18 amino acids. CDR3 coding DNA: TGTGCCAGCAGCTTGTATCGGGAACAGGGGGCGAGGAGTCAGCCCCAGCATTTT. It encodes CASSLYREQGARSQPQHF.

This clone was observed once. This chain links TRBV2 with TRBJ2-5; 8 bases are shared with TRBD2. V was pared by 5 bases and J by 4 bases, with 9 bases of the junction left unmatched. This CDR3 is 15 amino acids long. From germline, CDR1 is SNHLY and CDR2 FYNNEI. The CDR3 is CASSPPGTRGETQYF. The CDR3 region has the DNA TGTGCCAGCAGTCCTCCCGGGACTAGAGGAGAGACCCAGTACTTC.

This chain uses TRBV5-4 with TRBJ2-3, with a possible D match to TRBD2 (6 bases). The CDR3 has 14 residues. CDR1 and CDR2 (germline): SGHNT, YYREEE (reference sequence). V lost 2 bases and J 5 bases, leaving 12 bases between the germline ends. The CDR3 nucleotides read TGTGCCAGCAGCTTAGTCGGGAGTGTAGATACGCAGTATTTT. This encodes CASSLVGSVDTQYF. Full variable domain (rest looked up from reference TRBV5-4 and TRBJ2-3): ETGVTQSPTHLIKTRGQQVTLRCSSQSGHNTVSWYQQALGQGPQFIFQYYREEENGRGNFPPRFSGLQFPNYSSELNVNALELDDSALYLCASSLVGSVDTQYFGPGTRLTVL.

The V and J genes are TRBV12-5 and TRBJ2-1; a possible D gene is TRBD2 (6 bases). Per germline, CDR1 LGHNT and CDR2 FRNRAP. The CDR3 length is 14 residues. V was clipped by 9 bases and J by 5 bases, with 17 bases between them. Here the CDR3 DNA reads TGTGCTAGCTCGTCGGTAGCGGCAAACAATGAGCAGTTCTTC. This sequence encodes CASSSVAANNEQFF.

The chain links TRBV2 to TRBJ2-5; 8 bases are shared with TRBD1. After removal of 8 bases from V and 5 bases from J, the junction contained 7 bases not matched to a gene. Germline loops: CDR1 SNHLY, CDR2 FYNNEI. The CDR3 has 13 residues. The CDR3 is CASRAGGGETQYF. The CDR3 DNA reads TGTGCCAGCCGGGCAGGGGGCGGGGAGACCCAGTACTTC.